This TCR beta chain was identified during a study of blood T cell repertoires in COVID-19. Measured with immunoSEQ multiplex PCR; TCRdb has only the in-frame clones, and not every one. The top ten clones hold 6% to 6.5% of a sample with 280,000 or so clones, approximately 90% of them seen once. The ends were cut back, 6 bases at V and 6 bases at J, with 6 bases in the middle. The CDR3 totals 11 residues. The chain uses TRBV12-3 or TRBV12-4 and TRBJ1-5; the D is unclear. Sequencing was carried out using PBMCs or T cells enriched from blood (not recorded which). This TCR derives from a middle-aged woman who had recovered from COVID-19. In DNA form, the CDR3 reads TGTGCCAGCAGCCGAGGTCAGCCCCAGCATTTT. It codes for CASSRGQPQHF.